This T cell receptor beta chain came from a study of blood T cell repertoires in COVID-19. In the study overall: Acute and convalescent COVID-19 samples came from the United States, Italy and Spain. PBMCs, B-cell-depleted T cells, or T cells provided the cDNA or gDNA that made up the material.

Clones were sequenced by immunoSEQ multiplex PCR, and TCRdb holds only the in-frame ones, with some missing. The sample includes under 300,000 clones, 80% to 90% of them seen just once. This clone appeared once. Trimming shortened V by 5 bases and J by 5 bases, and 12 bases separated the two germline ends. The germline CDR1 and CDR2 sequences are SQVTM and ANQGSEA. The CDR3 length is 12 residues. The rearrangement uses TRBV29-1 and TRBJ2-5; weak D call: TRBD1 (6 bases). Sequenced material: PBMCs or T cells enriched from blood (not recorded which). The sequence was obtained from a man between 18 and 35 years old who had recovered from COVID-19. CDR3 in DNA: TGCAGCGTTCACAGGGAGATGGAGACCCAGTACTTC. Residues: CSVHREMETQYF.